These 29 T cell receptor beta chains were all obtained from the same sample, sequenced in a study of blood T cell repertoires in COVID-19. Sequencing used immunoSEQ multiplex PCR; TCRdb keeps in-frame clones, though not all of them. The sample lists approximately 170,000 clones, less than 90% occurring once. Sequences were obtained from peripheral blood. These receptors were collected from a woman in her seventies with COVID-19, enrolled during active disease.

This clone appeared a single time. The rearrangement joins TRBV6-5 to TRBJ1-1; tentative D call: TRBD1 (5 bases). V dropped 0 bases and J dropped 6 bases, with 17 bases sitting between them. CDR1 is MNHEY and CDR2 is SVGAGI in the germline V gene. The CDR3 has 16 amino acids. CDR3 loop: CASSYSGEGRFAEAFF. The CDR3 coding sequence is TGTGCCAGCAGTTACTCGGGGGAGGGGAGGTTCGCTGAAGCTTTCTTT.

This chain joins TRBV19 and TRBJ1-5; D is undetermined. The V end was cut by 3 bases, the J end by 7 bases, with 13 bases between. The CDR3 is made up of 14 amino acids. CDR1 LNHDA and CDR2 SQIVND come from the germline V gene (reference sequence). The CDR3 is CASSIFRGQQPQHF. CDR3 in DNA: TGTGCCAGTAGTATCTTTCGCGGTCAACAGCCCCAGCATTTT.

The chain couples TRBV25-1 to TRBJ1-2; TRBD1 might be the D (6 bases). CDR1 is MGHDK and CDR2 is SYGVNS in the germline V gene. The length of the CDR3 is 13 residues. V lost 4 bases to trimming and J lost 5 bases, with 11 bases between them. This chain's CDR3 is CASSVNRVYGYTF. The CDR3 nucleotides are TGTGCCAGCAGTGTCAACAGGGTTTATGGCTACACCTTC.

The gene calls are TRBV30 and TRBJ2-5, with D possibly being TRBD2 (6 bases). With 0 bases removed from V and 4 bases from J, the gap between germline ends came to 18 bases. The CDR3 runs to 16 residues. Germline CDR1 reads GTSNPN; CDR2 reads SVGIG (reference sequence). This chain's CDR3 is CAWSVGAGAGGETQYF. The DNA for the CDR3 is TGTGCCTGGAGTGTGGGTGCGGGCGCCGGGGGAGAGACCCAGTACTTC. Drawing the rest from reference TRBV30 and TRBJ2-5, the complete variable domain is SQTIHQWPATLVQPVGSPLSLECTVEGTSNPNLYWYRQAAGRGLQLLFYSVGIGQISSEVPQNLSASRPQDRQFILSSKKLLLSDSGFYLCAWSVGAGAGGETQYFGPGTRLLVL.

DNA for the CDR3: TGTGCCAGCAGCTTCGGACAGGGCAATGAGCAGTTCTTC. Translation: CASSFGQGNEQFF. This chain links TRBV5-6 with TRBJ2-1, with 8 nucleotides matching TRBD1. This CDR3 spans 13 amino acids. The V segment lost 2 bases and the J segment 6 bases; nucleotides outside the gene matches: 1. Looked up from germline, CDR1 is SGHDT and CDR2 is YYEEEE.

This CDR3 reads CASTSRTAGTNTGELFF. The CDR3 nucleotides are TGTGCCAGCACCTCCAGGACAGCGGGGACGAACACCGGGGAGCTGTTTTTT. The genes are TRBV5-4 and TRBJ2-2; tentative D call: TRBD2 (7 bases). Germline CDR1 reads SGHNT; CDR2 reads YYREEE (reference sequence). The CDR3 consists of 17 residues. V dropped 6 bases and J dropped 0 bases, with 18 bases sitting between them.

The chain has TRBV4-2 and TRBJ2-2; TRBD2 might be the D (5 bases). Per germline, CDR1 LGHNA and CDR2 YNFKEQ. V was shortened by 3 bases and J by 1 base, with 12 bases between the two germline ends. The CDR3 length is 16 residues. The CDR3 DNA reads as TGTGCCAGCAGCCATGGGCTGGGAGTGAACACCGGGGAGCTGTTTTTT. The encoded protein is CASSHGLGVNTGELFF.

Turning to this clone: At the DNA level, this CDR3 is encoded by other sequences in the same sample as well. The chain couples TRBV7-2 to TRBJ2-5; 9 nucleotides match TRBD2. CDR3 length equals 14 residues. Germline V gene lookup returns CDR1 SGHTA and CDR2 FQGNSA. The junction had 4 bases not matched to a gene; V was cut back by 3 bases and J by 5 bases. CDR3 protein: CASSFSGSGETQYF. CDR3 nucleotides: TGTGCCAGCAGCTTTAGCGGGAGCGGCGAGACCCAGTACTTC. The full variable domain, in which reference TRBV7-2 and TRBJ2-5 provide the parts outside the CDR3, is GAGVSQSPSNKVTEKGKDVELRCDPISGHTALYWYRQSLGQGLEFLIYFQGNSAPDKSGLPSDRFSAERTGGSVSTLTIQRTQQEDSAVYLCASSFSGSGETQYFGPGTRLLVL.

This clone was observed a few times. The rearrangement joins TRBV5-1 to TRBJ2-1; a possible D gene is TRBD2 (5 bases). CDR1 is SGHRS, CDR2 YFSETQ, per germline. The V end was cut by 4 bases, the J end by 8 bases, with 19 bases between. The CDR3 spans 15 residues. CDR3 region: CASSPRGLPVDEQFF. In DNA form, the CDR3 reads TGCGCCAGCAGCCCCCGAGGGCTTCCTGTGGATGAGCAGTTCTTC.

This rearrangement joins TRBV2 to TRBJ1-2, with D possibly matching TRBD1 (6 bases). V was pared by 4 bases and J by 4 bases, with 10 bases between. In germline, CDR1 is SNHLY, CDR2 FYNNEI. This CDR3 spans 13 amino acids. Written as DNA, the CDR3 is TGTGCCAGCAGTGCACAGGGTGGCTATGGCTACACCTTC. Translating it yields CASSAQGGYGYTF.

A single count supports this clone. The genes are TRBV27 and TRBJ1-5; possible D gene TRBD1, 6 bases. Germline CDR1 and CDR2: MNHEY and SMNVEV (reference sequence). The CDR3 runs 15 residues. Deletions cut 5 bases from V and 0 bases from J, with 11 bases between. CDR3 sequence: CASSLNRDSNQPQHF. The CDR3 DNA follows: TGTGCCAGCAGTCTAAACAGGGATAGCAATCAGCCCCAGCATTTT.

The V call is TRBV27, the J call TRBJ1-4; D perhaps matches TRBD1 (6 bases). Germline CDR1 MNHEY, CDR2 SMNVEV (reference sequence). Trimming took 5 bases from V and 0 from J, leaving 13 bases between them. The CDR3 runs 16 residues. The CDR3 bases are TGTGCCAGCAGTCCTGAATGGACAGCAACTAATGAAAAACTGTTTTTT. It encodes CASSPEWTATNEKLFF.

The CDR3 sequence is CASSPRQGGSYNEQFF. The DNA of the CDR3 is TGTGCCAGTAGTCCCCGACAGGGGGGCTCCTACAATGAGCAGTTCTTC. The chain employs TRBV19 and TRBJ2-1; 9 nucleotides align to TRBD1. Trimming removed 5 bases from V and 0 bases from J; junction bases left unmatched: 5. CDR3 length equals 16 residues. Germline CDR1 is LNHDA and CDR2 is SQIVND (reference sequence).

The V gene is TRBV7-2, the J gene TRBJ1-2; 8 bases fit TRBD1. Germline V gene sequence: CDR1 SGHTA, CDR2 FQGNSA. The V segment lost 4 bases and the J segment 2 bases; nucleotides outside the gene matches: 3. CDR3 length: 14 amino acids. The CDR3 protein is CASSSRQGNYGYTF. CDR3 coding DNA: TGTGCCAGCAGCTCCAGACAGGGGAACTATGGCTACACCTTC.

This chain joins TRBV7-6 and TRBJ1-1; TRBD1 is a possible D gene (6 bases). This CDR3 spans 16 amino acids. V was trimmed by 5 bases and J by 1 base, leaving 17 bases between them. Germline V gene data show CDR1 as SGHVS and CDR2 as FNYEAQ. The DNA for the CDR3 is TGTGCCAGCAGCCCCCAGGCGGGGGGGGCGAACACTGAAGCTTTCTTT. Amino acids: CASSPQAGGANTEAFF. Based on the CDR3 plus reference TRBV7-6 and TRBJ1-1, the full variable domain is GAGVSQSPRYKVTKRGQDVALRCDPISGHVSLYWYRQALGQGPEFLTYFNYEAQQDKSGLPNDRFSAERPEGSISTLTIQRTEQRDSAMYRCASSPQAGGANTEAFFGQGTRLTVV.

This clone was seen once. The gene calls are TRBV5-1 and TRBJ2-1; TRBD1 agrees at 8 bases. This CDR3 contains 15 residues. J was trimmed by 6 bases and V by 3 bases; bases with no gene match: 8. CDR1 is SGHRS and CDR2 is YFSETQ in the germline V gene. The CDR3 here is CASSWTGRGGNEQFF. The CDR3 DNA reads as TGCGCCAGCAGCTGGACAGGGCGGGGTGGCAATGAGCAGTTCTTC.

The chain joins TRBV19 to TRBJ2-4; D is undetermined. The CDR3 length is 15 residues. The V and J ends lost 1 base and 0 bases respectively, with 7 bases between them. Germline V gives CDR1 LNHDA, CDR2 SQIVND (reference sequence). In nucleotides, the CDR3 is TGTGCCAGTAGTATAGGAGGTTTAGCCAAAAACATTCAGTACTTC. It is translated as CASSIGGLAKNIQYF.

V gene TRBV27 combines with J gene TRBJ2-7, with D possibly TRBD1 on 6 matching bases. This CDR3 has 17 residues. Per the germline V gene, CDR1 is MNHEY and CDR2 is SMNVEV (reference sequence). V was shortened by 5 bases and J by 5 bases, with 25 bases between the two germline ends. CDR3 bases: TGTGCCAGCAGTGAAAGGGGGAGAGTAGTAGAGGTCGACGAGCAGTACTTC. Its translation is CASSERGRVVEVDEQYF.

The chain has TRBV3-1 (or the pseudogene TRBV3-2) and TRBJ2-1; 9 bases map to TRBD2. CDR3 length equals 18 residues. Germline CDR1 reads LGHDT; CDR2 reads YNNKEL (reference sequence). The V gene end was trimmed by 1 base and the J gene end by 4 bases; junction bases not matched to a gene: 11. CDR3 DNA: TGTGCCAGCAGCCAAGGGTCTAGCGGGATGTTTGTGTACAATGAGCAGTTCTTC. It encodes CASSQGSSGMFVYNEQFF.

The rearrangement joins TRBV6-5 to TRBJ1-1, with D unclear. Germline CDR1 MNHEY, CDR2 SVGAGI. V was pared by 8 bases and J by 6 bases, with 19 bases between. The CDR3 is made up of 14 amino acids. The CDR3 loop reads CASLPPTDGAEAFF. The DNA of the CDR3 is TGTGCCAGCCTCCCCCCCACAGACGGCGCTGAAGCTTTCTTT.

The chain joins TRBV15 to TRBJ2-4; TRBD1 might be the D (6 bases). The V end lost 0 bases, the J end lost 4 bases, and 10 bases lay between the germline ends. The length of the CDR3 is 15 residues. Germline V CDR1 and CDR2: LNHNV, YYDKDF (reference sequence). The CDR3 region is CATSREAGVKNIQYF. The CDR3 coding sequence is TGTGCCACCAGCAGAGAGGCAGGGGTTAAAAACATTCAGTACTTC.

The CDR3 loop is CASSERTGGGEKLFF. In DNA, the CDR3 is TGTGCCAGCTCAGAACGAACAGGGGGAGGTGAAAAACTGTTTTTT. The V and J genes are TRBV18 and TRBJ1-4, with 8 bases fitting TRBD1. CDR1 and CDR2 (germline): KGHSH, LQKENI. CDR3 length equals 15 residues. The V segment lost 5 bases and the J segment 7 bases; nucleotides outside the gene matches: 9.

V is TRBV7-9 and J is TRBJ2-1; 14 bases align to TRBD2. The V gene end was trimmed by 8 bases and the J gene end by 9 bases; junction bases not matched to a gene: 9. The germline V gene has CDR1 SEHNR and CDR2 FQNEAQ (reference sequence). The CDR3 is made up of 15 amino acids. As DNA, the CDR3 is TGTGCCAGCTCCGGGACTAGCGGGAGTATGACTGAGCAGTTCTTC. Translated, it gives CASSGTSGSMTEQFF.

As to this clone: Compared with germline, one end of the junction differs, possibly owing to a read error. The chain combines TRBV6-1 with TRBJ1-1, with 7 positions matching TRBD1. Germline V gives CDR1 MNHNS, CDR2 SASEGT. The CDR3 runs 14 residues. The CDR3 DNA is TGTGCCAGCGGTGAGACAGGGAAGGACACTGAAGCTTTCTTT. Protein product: CASGETGKDTEAFF.

J is TRBJ2-5 and V is TRBV18, with 8 bases lining up with TRBD1. V lost 4 bases and J lost 9; bases outside the gene matches: 16. The CDR3 has 16 amino acids. Per germline, CDR1 KGHSH and CDR2 LQKENI. The CDR3 region is CASSRDGTGRRQAQYF. As DNA, the CDR3 is TGTGCCAGCTCACGGGACGGGACAGGTCGGAGACAAGCCCAGTACTTC.

V is TRBV28 and J is TRBJ1-1, with D hard to call. The CDR3 consists of 14 residues. Trimming left V 4 bases short and J 9 bases short, with 18 bases between. CDR1 and CDR2 from the germline V gene are MDHEN and SYDVKM. The CDR3 here is CASSSSLPSLKAFF. The CDR3 DNA reads as TGTGCCAGCAGTTCCTCCCTTCCTAGTCTGAAAGCTTTCTTT.

The CDR3 sequence is CASSESFAGEDTQYF. The CDR3 DNA is TGTGCCAGCAGTGAATCGTTCGCGGGAGAGGATACGCAGTATTTT. V is TRBV25-1 and J is TRBJ2-3; 7 bases map to TRBD2. Germline values: CDR1 MGHDK, CDR2 SYGVNS. The trim removed 1 base at V and 6 bases at J, leaving 7 bases unmatched. The CDR3 has 15 amino acids.

V gene TRBV28 combines with J gene TRBJ2-1; 10 bases agree with TRBD1. The ends lost 4 bases at V and 7 bases at J; junction bases unmatched: 19. This CDR3 has 19 residues. Per germline, CDR1 MDHEN and CDR2 SYDVKM. CDR3 sequence reads: CASSSPGQGLPRYRNEQFF. The CDR3 DNA is TGTGCCAGCAGTTCCCCGGGACAGGGGCTCCCCAGGTATAGGAATGAGCAGTTCTTC.

The chain couples TRBV10-3 to TRBJ2-5, with TRBD1 as a possible D gene (5 bases). Germline CDR1 is ENHRY and CDR2 is SYGVKD. V dropped 2 bases and J dropped 5 bases, with 9 bases sitting between them. The CDR3 contains 13 residues. CDR3 DNA: TGTGCCATCAGTGAGAGGGGTGGGGAGACCCAGTACTTC. Amino acid sequence: CAISERGGETQYF.